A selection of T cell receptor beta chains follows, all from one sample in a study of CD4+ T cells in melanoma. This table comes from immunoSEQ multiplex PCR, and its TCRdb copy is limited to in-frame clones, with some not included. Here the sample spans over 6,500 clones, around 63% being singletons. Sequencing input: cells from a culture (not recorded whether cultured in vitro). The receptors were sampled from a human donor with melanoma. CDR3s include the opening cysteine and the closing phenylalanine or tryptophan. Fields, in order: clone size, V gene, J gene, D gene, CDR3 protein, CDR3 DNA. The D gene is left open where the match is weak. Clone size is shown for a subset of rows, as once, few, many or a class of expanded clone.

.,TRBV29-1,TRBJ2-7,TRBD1,CSVRGGQGLAYEQYF,TGCAGCGTACGAGGAGGACAGGGGTTAGCCTACGAGCAGTACTTC
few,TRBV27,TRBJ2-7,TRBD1,CASSVTGAEQYF,TGTGCCAGCAGTGTGACAGGGGCCGAGCAGTACTTC
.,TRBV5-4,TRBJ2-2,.,CATFDSNTGELFF,TGTGCCACCTTCGACAGTAACACCGGGGAGCTGTTTTTT
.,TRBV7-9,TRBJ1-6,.,CASSLVAGRGGSPLHF,TGTGCCAGCAGCTTAGTTGCGGGCCGGGGGGGTTCACCCCTCCACTTT
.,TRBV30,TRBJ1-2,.,CAWVALGLNYGYTF,TGTGCCTGGGTAGCGCTAGGATTGAACTATGGCTACACCTTC
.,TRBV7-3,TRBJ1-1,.,CASSLGGSTEAFF,TGTGCCAGCAGCTTAGGGGGGTCCACTGAAGCTTTCTTT
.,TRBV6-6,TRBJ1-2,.,CASSQSRDTLRTYGYTF,TGTGCCAGCAGTCAGTCCCGGGACACCCTAAGAACCTATGGCTACACCTTC
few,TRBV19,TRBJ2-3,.,CASSTLVGREADTQYF,TGTGCCAGTAGTACTCTCGTCGGCAGGGAGGCAGATACGCAGTATTTT
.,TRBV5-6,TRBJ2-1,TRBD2,CASSLGLAGGPGEQFF,TGTGCCAGCAGCCTGGGACTAGCGGGGGGGCCAGGTGAGCAGTTCTTC
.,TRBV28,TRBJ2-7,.,CASTRPRSYEQYF,TGTGCCAGCACCCGACCGAGATCCTACGAGCAGTACTTC
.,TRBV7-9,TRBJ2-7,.,CASSLRAGEVHEQYF,TGTGCCAGCAGCTTAAGGGCAGGGGAAGTCCACGAGCAGTACTTC
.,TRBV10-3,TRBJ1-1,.,CAISPDQTINTEAFF,TGTGCCATCAGCCCCGATCAAACCATCAACACTGAAGCTTTCTTT
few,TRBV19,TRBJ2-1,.,CASSIAPSNYEQFF,TGTGCCAGTAGTATAGCCCCTTCTAACTATGAGCAGTTCTTC
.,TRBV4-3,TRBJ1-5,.,CASSQDFSRAGINQPQHF,TGCGCCAGCAGCCAAGATTTCAGCAGGGCGGGAATAAATCAGCCCCAGCATTTT
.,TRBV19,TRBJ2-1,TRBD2,CASSFASGEYNEQFF,TGTGCCAGTAGTTTTGCTAGCGGGGAATACAATGAGCAGTTCTTC
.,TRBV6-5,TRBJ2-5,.,CASRPGGGETQYF,TGTGCCAGCAGACCGGGGGGCGGGGAGACCCAGTACTTC
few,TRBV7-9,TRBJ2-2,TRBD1,CASSLGTGVTGELFF,TGTGCCAGCAGCCTAGGGACAGGGGTAACCGGGGAGCTGTTTTTT
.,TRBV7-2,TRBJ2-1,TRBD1,CASSWGQGANEQFF,TGTGCCAGCAGCTGGGGACAGGGGGCGAATGAGCAGTTCTTC
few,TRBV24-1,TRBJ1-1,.,CATSDLQGEAFF,TGTGCCACCAGTGATTTACAGGGAGAGGCTTTCTTT
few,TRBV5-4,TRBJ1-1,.,CASSLGTEAFF,TGTGCCAGCAGCTTGGGCACTGAAGCTTTCTTT
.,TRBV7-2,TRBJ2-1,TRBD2,CASSSLAGYNEQFF,TGTGCCAGCAGCTCCCTAGCGGGATACAATGAGCAGTTCTTC
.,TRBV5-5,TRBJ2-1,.,CASSLLTVNEQFF,TGTGCCAGCAGCCTGTTGACTGTCAATGAGCAGTTCTTC
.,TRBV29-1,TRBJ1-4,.,CSVEGGNEKLFF,TGCAGCGTTGAAGGTGGTAATGAAAAACTGTTTTTT
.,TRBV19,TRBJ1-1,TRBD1,CASSIPDRVITEAFF,TGTGCCAGTAGTATCCCAGACAGGGTTATAACTGAAGCTTTCTTT
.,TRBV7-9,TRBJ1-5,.,CASSFSGGNQPQHF,TGTGCCAGCAGCTTTTCGGGCGGCAATCAGCCCCAGCATTTT
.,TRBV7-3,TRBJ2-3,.,CASSFGGSTDTQYF,TGTGCCAGCAGCTTTGGCGGGAGCACAGATACGCAGTATTTT
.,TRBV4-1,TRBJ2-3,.,CASSQEADTQYF,TGCGCCAGCAGCCAGGAGGCGGATACGCAGTATTTT
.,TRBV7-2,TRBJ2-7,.,CASSLARRGGATYEQYF,TGTGCCAGCAGCTTAGCGCGGCGAGGTGGGGCTACCTACGAGCAGTACTTC
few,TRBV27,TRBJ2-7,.,CASSPTRVTYEQYF,TGTGCCAGCAGTCCAACCAGGGTAACCTACGAGCAGTACTTC
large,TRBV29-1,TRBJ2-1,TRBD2,CSVDPSGGGNEQFF,TGCAGCGTTGATCCTAGCGGGGGGGGGAATGAGCAGTTCTTC
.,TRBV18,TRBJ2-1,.,CASSAQAATYNEQFF,TGTGCCAGCTCGGCACAGGCCGCCACCTACAATGAGCAGTTCTTC
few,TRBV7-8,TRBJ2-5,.,CASIDLRGEGAVPETQYF,TGTGCCAGCATCGACCTCCGGGGGGAGGGGGCAGTTCCAGAGACCCAGTACTTC
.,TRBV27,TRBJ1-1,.,CASSGGGHTEAFF,TGTGCCAGCAGTGGCGGGGGGCACACTGAAGCTTTCTTT
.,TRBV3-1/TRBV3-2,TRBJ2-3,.,CASSPGGRTDTQYF,TGTGCCAGCAGCCCGGGCGGGCGCACAGATACGCAGTATTTT
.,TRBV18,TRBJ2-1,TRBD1,CASSPVLGDRGLVEQFF,TGTGCCAGCTCACCCGTTCTCGGGGACAGGGGGCTCGTTGAGCAGTTCTTC
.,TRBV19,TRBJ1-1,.,CASSWGWTEAFF,TGTGCCAGTAGTTGGGGGTGGACTGAAGCTTTCTTT
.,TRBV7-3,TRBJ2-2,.,CASSLGGVNTGELFF,TGTGCCAGCAGCTTAGGTGGGGTGAACACCGGGGAGCTGTTTTTT
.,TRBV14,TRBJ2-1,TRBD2,CASSHPPGLAKFF,TGTGCCAGCAGCCACCCCCCCGGACTAGCGAAGTTCTTC
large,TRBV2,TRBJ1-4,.,CASSGFAATNEKLFF,TGTGCCAGCAGTGGGTTTGCCGCAACTAATGAAAAACTGTTTTTT
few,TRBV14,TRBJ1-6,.,CASSKGGSSYNSPLHF,TGTGCCAGCAGCAAAGGGGGGTCCTCCTATAATTCACCCCTCCACTTT
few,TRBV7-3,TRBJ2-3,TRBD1,CASSPGTGLADTQYF,TGTGCCAGCAGCCCCGGGACAGGCCTGGCAGATACGCAGTATTTT
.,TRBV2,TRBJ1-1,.,CASSEGGYTEAFF,TGTGCCAGCAGTGAGGGAGGGTACACTGAAGCTTTCTTT
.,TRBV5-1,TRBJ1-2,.,CASSSNTGTNYGYTF,TGCGCCAGCAGCTCGAACACCGGGACGAACTATGGCTACACCTTC
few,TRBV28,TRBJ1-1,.,CASSFIRVNTEAFF,TGTGCCAGCAGTTTCATACGGGTGAACACTGAAGCTTTCTTT
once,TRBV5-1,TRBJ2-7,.,CASSLQGSYEQYF,TGCGCCAGCAGCTTGCAGGGTTCTTACGAGCAGTACTTC
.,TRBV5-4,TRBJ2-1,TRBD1,CASSVQGARQFF,TGTGCCAGCAGCGTGCAGGGGGCTCGTCAGTTCTTC
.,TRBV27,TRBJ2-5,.,CASTPHGGETQYF,TGTGCCAGCACTCCTCATGGAGGAGAGACCCAGTACTTC
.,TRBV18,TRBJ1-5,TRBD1,CASSPDRESQHF,TGTGCCAGCTCACCCGACAGGGAGAGCCAGCATTTT
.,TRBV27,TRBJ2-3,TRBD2,CASRLAGAQADTQYF,TGTGCCAGCAGGCTAGCGGGGGCCCAGGCAGATACGCAGTATTTT
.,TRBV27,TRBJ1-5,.,CASSLTVYQPQHF,TGTGCCAGCAGTTTAACAGTTTATCAGCCCCAGCATTTT
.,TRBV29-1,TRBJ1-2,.,CSVDGGQGDYGYTF,TGCAGCGTTGACGGGGGGCAAGGGGACTATGGCTACACCTTC
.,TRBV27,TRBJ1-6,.,CASSLNASPLHF,TGTGCCAGCAGTTTGAATGCCTCACCCCTCCACTTT
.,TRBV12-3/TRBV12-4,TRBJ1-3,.,CASRPGGSNTIYF,TGTGCCAGCAGGCCGGGGGGCTCGAACACCATATATTTT
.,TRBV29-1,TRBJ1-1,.,CSGRVEVNTEAFF,TGCAGCGGCAGGGTGGAAGTGAACACTGAAGCTTTCTTT
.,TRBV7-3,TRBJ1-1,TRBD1,CASSRTGGTEAFF,TGTGCCAGCAGCCGGACAGGCGGCACTGAAGCTTTCTTT
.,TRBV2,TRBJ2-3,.,CASSGDYTDTQYF,TGTGCCAGCAGTGGTGACTACACAGATACGCAGTATTTT
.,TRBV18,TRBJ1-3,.,CASSPLAKTPHSGNTIYF,TGTGCCAGCTCACCCTTAGCTAAGACACCTCACTCTGGAAACACCATATATTTT
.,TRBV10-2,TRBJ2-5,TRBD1,CASSEPRGRGQETQYF,TGCGCCAGCAGTGAGCCTCGGGGCAGGGGGCAAGAGACCCAGTACTTC
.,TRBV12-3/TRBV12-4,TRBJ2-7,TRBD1,CASTRDSSYEQYF,TGTGCCAGCACCCGGGACAGCTCCTACGAGCAGTACTTC